The T cell receptor (beta chain) under discussion was sequenced for a study of T cell repertoires in cytomegalovirus infection. Turning to the study itself: In public TCR beta signatures, there were indications of both CMV infection and matching HLA type.

This clonotype showed up many times. Its antigen is unknown. Each CDR3 protein gets one entry after TCRdb re-called the reads with MiXCR. The sample includes about 310,000 distinct CDR3 sequences, about 9.1% of them seen just once. Study-wide points: CMV-specific TCR beta clonotypes restricted by HLA-C were the ones dominating the ex vivo response. Totalled public TCR beta family frequency picked out people who carried CMV plus the relevant HLA.

This CDR3 comprises 15 residues. V was pared by 3 bases and J by 10 bases, with 19 bases between. Germline V gene sequence: CDR1 SGHAT, CDR2 FQNNGV. The V call is TRBV11-2, the J call TRBJ2-1; D gene uncertain. The origin of this receptor is a human donor in good health (CMV status not recorded). Some clones in this sample may be carry-over from other donors' samples. The sample comprised PBMCs. The CDR3 spells CASSFVGGREWEQFF. The DNA of the CDR3 is TGTGCCAGCAGCTTCGTGGGCGGAAGAGAGTGGGAGCAGTTCTTC. Full variable domain (rest looked up from reference TRBV11-2 and TRBJ2-1): EAGVAQSPRYKIIEKRQSVAFWCNPISGHATLYWYQQILGQGPKLLIQFQNNGVVDDSQLPKDRFSAERLKGVDSTLKIQPAKLEDSAVYLCASSFVGGREWEQFFGPGTRLTVL.